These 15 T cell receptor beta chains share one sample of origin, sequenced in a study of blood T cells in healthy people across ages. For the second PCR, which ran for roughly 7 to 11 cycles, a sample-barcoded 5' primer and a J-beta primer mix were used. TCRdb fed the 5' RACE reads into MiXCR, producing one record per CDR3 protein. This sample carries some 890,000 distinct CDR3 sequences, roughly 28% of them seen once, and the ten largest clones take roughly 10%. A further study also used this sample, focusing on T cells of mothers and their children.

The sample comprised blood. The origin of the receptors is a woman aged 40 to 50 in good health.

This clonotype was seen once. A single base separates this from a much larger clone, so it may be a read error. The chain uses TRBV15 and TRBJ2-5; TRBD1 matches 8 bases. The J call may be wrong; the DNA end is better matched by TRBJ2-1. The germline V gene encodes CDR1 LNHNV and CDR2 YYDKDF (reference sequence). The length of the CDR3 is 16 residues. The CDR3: CATSNRNRGDQETQFF. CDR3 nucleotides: TGTGCCACCAGCAACAGGAACAGGGGGGACCAAGAGACCCAGTTCTTC.

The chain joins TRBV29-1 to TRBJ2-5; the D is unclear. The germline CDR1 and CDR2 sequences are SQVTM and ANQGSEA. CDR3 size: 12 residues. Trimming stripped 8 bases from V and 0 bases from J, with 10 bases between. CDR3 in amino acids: CSSGSNQETQYF. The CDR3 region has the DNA TGCAGCTCCGGCAGTAACCAAGAGACCCAGTACTTC.

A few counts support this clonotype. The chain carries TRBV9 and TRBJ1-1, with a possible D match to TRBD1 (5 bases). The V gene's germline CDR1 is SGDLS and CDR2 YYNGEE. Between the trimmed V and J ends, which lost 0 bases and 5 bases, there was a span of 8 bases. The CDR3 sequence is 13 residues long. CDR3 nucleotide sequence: TGTGCCAGCAGCGTAGCACCAGGGACTGAAGCTTTCTTT. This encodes CASSVAPGTEAFF. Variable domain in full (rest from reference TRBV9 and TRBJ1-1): DSGVTQTPKHLITATGQRVTLRCSPRSGDLSVYWYQQSLDQGLQFLIQYYNGEERAKGNILERFSAQQFPDLHSELNLSSLELGDSALYFCASSVAPGTEAFFGQGTRLTVV.

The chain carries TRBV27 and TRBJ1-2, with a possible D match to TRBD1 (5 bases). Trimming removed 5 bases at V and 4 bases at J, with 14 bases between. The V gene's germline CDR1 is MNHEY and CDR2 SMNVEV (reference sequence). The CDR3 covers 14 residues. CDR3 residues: CASSPTPGPYGYTF. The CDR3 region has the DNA TGTGCCAGCAGTCCAACTCCAGGGCCCTATGGCTACACCTTC.

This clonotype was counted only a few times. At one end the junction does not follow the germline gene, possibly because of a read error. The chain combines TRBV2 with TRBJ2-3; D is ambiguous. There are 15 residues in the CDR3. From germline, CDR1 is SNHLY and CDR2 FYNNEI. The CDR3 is CASSKAPTHGDTQYF. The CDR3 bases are TGTGCCAGCAGTAAAGCCCCAACTCATGGGGATACGCAGTATTTT.

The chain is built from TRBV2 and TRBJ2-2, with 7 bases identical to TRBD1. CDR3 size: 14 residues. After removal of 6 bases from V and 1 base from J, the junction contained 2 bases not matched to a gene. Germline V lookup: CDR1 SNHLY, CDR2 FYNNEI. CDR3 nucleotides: TGTGCCAGCAGGGGGACAGAGAACACCGGGGAGCTGTTTTTT. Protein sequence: CASRGTENTGELFF.

CDR3 residues: CASTGTGGTGELFF. CDR3 nucleotide sequence: TGTGCCAGCACCGGGACAGGTGGTACCGGGGAGCTGTTTTTT. The gene calls are TRBV6-1 and TRBJ2-2; 8 bases are shared with TRBD1. V shed 7 bases and J 5 bases; nucleotides not matched to a gene: 6. CDR1 and CDR2 (germline): MNHNS, SASEGT. CDR3 length equals 14 residues.

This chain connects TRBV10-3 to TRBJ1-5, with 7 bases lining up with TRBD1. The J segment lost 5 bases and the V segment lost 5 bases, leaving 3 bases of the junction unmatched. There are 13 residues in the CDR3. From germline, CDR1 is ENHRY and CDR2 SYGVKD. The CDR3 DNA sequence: TGTGCCATCAGTACTCAGGGGGATCAGCCCCAGCATTTT. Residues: CAISTQGDQPQHF.

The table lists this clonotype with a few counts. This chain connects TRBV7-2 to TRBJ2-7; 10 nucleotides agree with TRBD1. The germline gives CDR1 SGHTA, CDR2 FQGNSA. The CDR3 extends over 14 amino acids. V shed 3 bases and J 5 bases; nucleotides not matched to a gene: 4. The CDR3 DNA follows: TGTGCCAGCAGCTTGGGACAGGGGTTCGACGAGCAGTACTTC. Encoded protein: CASSLGQGFDEQYF.

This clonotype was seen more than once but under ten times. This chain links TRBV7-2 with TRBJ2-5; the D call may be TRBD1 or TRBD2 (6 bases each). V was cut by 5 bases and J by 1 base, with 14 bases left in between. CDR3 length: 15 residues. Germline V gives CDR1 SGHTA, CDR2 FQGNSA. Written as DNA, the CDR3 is TGTGCCAGCAGCCCCTCTCCGGGGGCCCAAGAGACCCAGTACTTC. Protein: CASSPSPGAQETQYF.

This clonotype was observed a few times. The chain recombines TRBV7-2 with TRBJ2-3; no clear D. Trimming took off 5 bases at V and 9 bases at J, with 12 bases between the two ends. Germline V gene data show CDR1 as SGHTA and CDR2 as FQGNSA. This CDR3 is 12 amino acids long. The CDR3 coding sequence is TGTGCCAGCAGCCCGTACATAGGCACGCAGTATTTT. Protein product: CASSPYIGTQYF.

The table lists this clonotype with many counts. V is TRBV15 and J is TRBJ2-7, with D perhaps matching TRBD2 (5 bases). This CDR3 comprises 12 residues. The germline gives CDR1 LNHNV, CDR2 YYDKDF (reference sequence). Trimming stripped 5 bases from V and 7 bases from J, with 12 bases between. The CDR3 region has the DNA TGTGCCACCAGCCGAAATGAGGGAGAGCAGTACTTC. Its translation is CATSRNEGEQYF.

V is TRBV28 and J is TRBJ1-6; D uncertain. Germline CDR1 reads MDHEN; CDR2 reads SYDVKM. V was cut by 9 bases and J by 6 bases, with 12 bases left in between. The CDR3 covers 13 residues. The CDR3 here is CASIHRVNSPLHF. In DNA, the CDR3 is TGTGCCAGTATACACAGAGTTAATTCACCCCTCCACTTT.

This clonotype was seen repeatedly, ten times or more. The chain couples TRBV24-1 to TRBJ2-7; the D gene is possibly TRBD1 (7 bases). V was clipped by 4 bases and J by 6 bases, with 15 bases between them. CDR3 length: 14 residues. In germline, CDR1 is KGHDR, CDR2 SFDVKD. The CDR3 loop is CATSDSGGGGEQYF. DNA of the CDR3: TGTGCCACCAGTGACTCTGGAGGGGGCGGCGAGCAGTACTTC.

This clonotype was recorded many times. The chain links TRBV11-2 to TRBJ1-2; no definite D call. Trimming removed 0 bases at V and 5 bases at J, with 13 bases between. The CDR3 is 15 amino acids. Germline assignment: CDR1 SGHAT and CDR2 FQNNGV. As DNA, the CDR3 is TGTGCCAGCAGCTTAGATTCCTTCGTCAGTTATGGCTACACCTTC. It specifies CASSLDSFVSYGYTF.